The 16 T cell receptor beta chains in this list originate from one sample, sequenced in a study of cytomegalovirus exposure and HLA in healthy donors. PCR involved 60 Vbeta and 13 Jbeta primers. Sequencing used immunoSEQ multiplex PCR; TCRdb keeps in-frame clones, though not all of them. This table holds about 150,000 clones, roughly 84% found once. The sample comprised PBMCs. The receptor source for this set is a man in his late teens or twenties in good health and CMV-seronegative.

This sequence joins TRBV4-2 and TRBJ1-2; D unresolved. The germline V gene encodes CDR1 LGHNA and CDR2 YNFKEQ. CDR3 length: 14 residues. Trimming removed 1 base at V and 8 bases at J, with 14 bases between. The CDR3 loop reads CASSQATGVGGYTF. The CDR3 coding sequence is TGTGCCAGCAGCCAAGCCACCGGGGTTGGCGGCTACACCTTC.

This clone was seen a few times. The CDR3 here is CASSLGGVPNQFF. CDR3 coding DNA: TGTGCCAGCAGTCTAGGCGGGGTCCCCAACCAGTTCTTC. The chain joins TRBV2 to TRBJ2-1, with D perhaps TRBD2 (6 bases). CDR1 SNHLY and CDR2 FYNNEI come from the germline V gene. The germline V and J ends were trimmed by 5 bases and 13 bases, with 18 bases remaining between them. The CDR3 runs 13 residues.

CDR3: CASSRQTSGSYEQYF. The CDR3 coding sequence is TGTGCCAGCTCACGACAGACTAGCGGGAGTTACGAGCAGTACTTC. The rearrangement uses TRBV18 and TRBJ2-7; 12 nucleotides line up with TRBD2. Germline CDR1 KGHSH, CDR2 LQKENI. V lost 4 bases to trimming and J lost 4 bases; unmatched junction nucleotides: 5. The CDR3 loop spans 15 amino acids.

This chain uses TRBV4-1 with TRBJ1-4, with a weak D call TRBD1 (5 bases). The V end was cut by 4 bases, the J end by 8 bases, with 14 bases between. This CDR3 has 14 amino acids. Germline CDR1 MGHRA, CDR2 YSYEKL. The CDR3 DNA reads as TGCGCCAGCAGCCCCGTGACGGGGGACGAAAAACTGTTTTTT. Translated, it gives CASSPVTGDEKLFF.

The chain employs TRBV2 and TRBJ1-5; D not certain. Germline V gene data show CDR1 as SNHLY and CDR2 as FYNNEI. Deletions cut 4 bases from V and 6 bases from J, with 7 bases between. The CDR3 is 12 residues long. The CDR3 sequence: CASSVEGQPQHF. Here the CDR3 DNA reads TGTGCCAGCAGTGTAGAGGGTCAGCCCCAGCATTTT. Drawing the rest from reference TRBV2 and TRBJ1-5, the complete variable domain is EPEVTQTPSHQVTQMGQEVILRCVPISNHLYFYWYRQILGQKVEFLVSFYNNEISEKSEIFDDQFSVERPDGSNFTLKIRSTKLEDSAMYFCASSVEGQPQHFGDGTRLSIL.

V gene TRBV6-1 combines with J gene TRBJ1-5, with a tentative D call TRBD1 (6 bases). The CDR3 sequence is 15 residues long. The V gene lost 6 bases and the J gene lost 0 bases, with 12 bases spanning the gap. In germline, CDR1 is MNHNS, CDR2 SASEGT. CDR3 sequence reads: CASRRTAYSNQPQHF. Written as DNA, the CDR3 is TGTGCCAGCAGGCGGACAGCTTATAGCAATCAGCCCCAGCATTTT.

The DNA of the CDR3 is TGTGCCAGCAGCGCGCTCGCGGGGGACAGGGATTCACCCCTCCACTTT. This sequence encodes CASSALAGDRDSPLHF. This sequence joins TRBV7-2 and TRBJ1-6, with 9 positions matching TRBD1. Germline CDR1 reads SGHTA; CDR2 reads FQGNSA. The junction had 10 bases not matched to a gene; V was cut back by 5 bases and J by 8 bases. The CDR3 is 16 residues long.

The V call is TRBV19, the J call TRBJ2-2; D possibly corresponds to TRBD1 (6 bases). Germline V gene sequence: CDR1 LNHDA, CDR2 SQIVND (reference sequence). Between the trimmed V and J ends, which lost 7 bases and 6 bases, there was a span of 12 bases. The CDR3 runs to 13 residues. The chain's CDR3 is CASILGGSGELFF. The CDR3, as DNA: TGTGCCAGTATCCTAGGGGGTTCCGGGGAGCTGTTTTTT.

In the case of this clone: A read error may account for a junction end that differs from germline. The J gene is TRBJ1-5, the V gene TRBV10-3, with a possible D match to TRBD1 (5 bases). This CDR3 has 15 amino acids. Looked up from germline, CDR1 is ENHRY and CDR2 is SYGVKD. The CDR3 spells CASSETEVHNQPQHF. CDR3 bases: TGTGCCAGCAGTGAGACAGAAGTCCACAATCAGCCCCAGCATTTT.

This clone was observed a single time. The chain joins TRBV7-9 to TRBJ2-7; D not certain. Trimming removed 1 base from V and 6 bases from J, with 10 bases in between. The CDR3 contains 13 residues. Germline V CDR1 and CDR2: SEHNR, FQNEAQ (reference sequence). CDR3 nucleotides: TGTGCCAGCAGCTTAGAAGGCCTAGGCGAGCAGTACTTC. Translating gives CASSLEGLGEQYF.

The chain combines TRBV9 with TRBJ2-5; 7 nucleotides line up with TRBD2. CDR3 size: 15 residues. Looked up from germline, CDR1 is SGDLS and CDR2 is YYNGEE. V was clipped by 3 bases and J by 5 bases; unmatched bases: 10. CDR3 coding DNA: TGTGCCAGCAGCGGCCTCCCGGGGGGAAGGGAGACCCAGTACTTC. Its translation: CASSGLPGGRETQYF.

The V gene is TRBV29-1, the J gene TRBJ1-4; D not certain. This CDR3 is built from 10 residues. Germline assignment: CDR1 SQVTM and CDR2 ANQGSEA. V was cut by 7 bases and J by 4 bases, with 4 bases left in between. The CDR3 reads CSDFNEKLFF. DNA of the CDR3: TGCAGCGACTTTAATGAAAAACTGTTTTTT.

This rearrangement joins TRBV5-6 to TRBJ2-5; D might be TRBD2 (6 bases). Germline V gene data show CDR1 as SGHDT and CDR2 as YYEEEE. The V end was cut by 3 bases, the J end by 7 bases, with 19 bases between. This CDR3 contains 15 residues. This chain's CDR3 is CASSSPHSAGGTQYF. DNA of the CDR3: TGTGCCAGCAGCTCCCCCCATTCCGCCGGGGGGACCCAGTACTTC. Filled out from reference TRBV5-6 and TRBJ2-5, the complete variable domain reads DAGVTQSPTHLIKTRGQQVTLRCSPKSGHDTVSWYQQALGQGPQFIFQYYEEEERQRGNFPDRFSGHQFPNYSSELNVNALLLGDSALYLCASSSPHSAGGTQYFGPGTRLLVL.

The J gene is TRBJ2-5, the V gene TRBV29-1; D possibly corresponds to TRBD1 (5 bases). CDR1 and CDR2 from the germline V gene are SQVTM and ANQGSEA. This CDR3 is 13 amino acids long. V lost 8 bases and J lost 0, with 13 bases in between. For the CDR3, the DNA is TGCAGCTCCCAGGGTGGGTACCAAGAGACCCAGTACTTC. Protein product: CSSQGGYQETQYF.

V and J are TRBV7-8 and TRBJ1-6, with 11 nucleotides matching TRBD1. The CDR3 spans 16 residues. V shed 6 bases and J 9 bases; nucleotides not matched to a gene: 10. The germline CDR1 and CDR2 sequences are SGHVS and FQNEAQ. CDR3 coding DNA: TGTGCCAGCAGTTACGGATTGGGGACAGGGGGTTCACCCCTCCACTTT. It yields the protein CASSYGLGTGGSPLHF. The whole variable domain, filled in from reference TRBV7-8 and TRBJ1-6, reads GAGVSQSPRYKVAKRGQDVALRCDPISGHVSLFWYQQALGQGPEFLTYFQNEAQLDKSGLPSDRFFAERPEGSVSTLKIQRTQQEDSAVYLCASSYGLGTGGSPLHFGNGTRLTVT.

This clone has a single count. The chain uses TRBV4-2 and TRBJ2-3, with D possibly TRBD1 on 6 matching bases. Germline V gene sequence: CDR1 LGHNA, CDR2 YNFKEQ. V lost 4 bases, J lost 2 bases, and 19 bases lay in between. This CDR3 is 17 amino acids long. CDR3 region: CASSRTTGRLNTDTQYF. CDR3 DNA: TGTGCCAGCAGCCGCACCACAGGGAGACTTAACACAGATACGCAGTATTTT.